Included here is one T cell receptor (beta chain) sequence, with context. These data are taken from a study of blood T cell repertoires in COVID-19. On the study more broadly: Samples of COVID-19 (acute and convalescent) were obtained from the United States, Italy and Spain. In each case, the material was cDNA or gDNA derived from T cells, B-cell-depleted T cells, or PBMCs.

Losses at the gene ends were 2 bases for V and 4 bases for J; bases not matched to a gene: 6. Germline loops: CDR1 SGHRS, CDR2 YFSETQ. The CDR3 is 14 residues long. Original processing methods: The assay estimated nucleated cells by amplifying reference gene primers. The method was immunoSEQ multiplex PCR; TCRdb's version includes in-frame clones alone and lacks a portion of them. The V and J calls and clone size come from that table; D and trimming were worked out from the DNA. The sample consists of fewer than 100,000 clones, roughly 86% of them appearing once. This chain uses TRBV5-1 with TRBJ2-7, with TRBD2 identical over 7 bases. The sequence derives from a man in his fifties with acute or convalescent COVID-19. Sequencing was carried out using peripheral blood. The CDR3 bases are TGCGCCAGCAGCTTATCTAGCGGAGATTACGAGCAGTACTTC. Translating gives CASSLSSGDYEQYF.